Described below is a single T cell receptor beta chain sequence and its context. Sequencing was performed with immunoSEQ multiplex PCR; in TCRdb, only in-frame clones are kept and a portion is missing. The data contain 400,000 to 500,000 clones, around 89% of them seen just once; the ten biggest clones take up 1.8%. The sample is drawn from a study of blood T cell repertoires in COVID-19. Study in general: COVID-19 samples collected from the United States, Italy and Spain covered acute and convalescent phases.

Trimming took 5 bases from V and 5 from J, leaving 9 bases between them. The CDR3 has 12 amino acids. Germline CDR1 and CDR2: SNHLY and FYNNEI. The source of this sequence is a woman between 35 and 50 years old who had recovered from COVID-19. The specimen sequenced was PBMCs or T cells enriched from blood (not recorded which). This sequence joins TRBV2 and TRBJ2-5; D may be TRBD1 (5 bases). The CDR3 DNA follows: TGTGCCAGCAGTCAGGGTAGGGAGACCCAGTACTTC. Translating gives CASSQGRETQYF.